Listed below are T cell receptor beta chains from one sample, sequenced in a study of T cells in Graves' hyperthyroidism and ophthalmopathy. TCRdb independently ran MiXCR on the multiplex PCR reads; one entry per CDR3 protein. Seen here are approximately 370,000 distinct CDR3 sequences, about 15% observed once, and the top ten hold 30% to 35%. The sample taken for sequencing was blood. These receptors all come from a woman aged 25 to 39 with Graves' hyperthyroidism. Both conserved end residues are part of each CDR3. Each record gives: CDR3 length, V gene, clone size, D gene, J gene, CDR3 protein, CDR3 DNA. The D gene is left open where the match is weak. The size entry is marked missing in some rows and otherwise reads once, few, many or a size class.

CDR3 length: 15
V gene: TRBV12-3/TRBV12-4
clone size: few
D gene: NA
J gene: TRBJ1-2
CDR3 protein: CASSLYPQANYGYTF
CDR3 DNA: TGTGCCAGCAGTTTATATCCCCAGGCTAACTATGGCTACACCTTC

CDR3 length: 13
V gene: TRBV20-1
clone size: NA
D gene: TRBD2
J gene: TRBJ2-1
CDR3 protein: CSVWAGGINEQFF
CDR3 DNA: TGCAGTGTATGGGCGGGAGGAATTAATGAGCAGTTCTTC

CDR3 length: 15
V gene: TRBV3-1
clone size: NA
D gene: NA
J gene: TRBJ2-3
CDR3 protein: CASSQDPRRTDTQYF
CDR3 DNA: TGTGCCAGCAGCCAAGATCCTCGGAGGACAGATACGCAGTATTTT

CDR3 length: 16
V gene: TRBV29-1
clone size: few
D gene: NA
J gene: TRBJ2-6
CDR3 protein: CSAQTLLNSGANVLTF
CDR3 DNA: TGCAGCGCTCAGACACTCCTCAACTCTGGGGCCAACGTCCTGACTTTC

CDR3 length: 15
V gene: TRBV5-1
clone size: few
D gene: NA
J gene: TRBJ1-5
CDR3 protein: CASSLEAGQYQPQHF
CDR3 DNA: TGCGCCAGCAGCTTGGAGGCAGGGCAATATCAGCCCCAGCATTTT

CDR3 length: 11
V gene: TRBV6-1
clone size: few
D gene: NA
J gene: TRBJ2-1
CDR3 protein: CASSKRGEQFF
CDR3 DNA: TGTGCCAGCAGTAAGAGAGGTGAGCAGTTCTTC

CDR3 length: 16
V gene: TRBV20-1
clone size: NA
D gene: TRBD1
J gene: TRBJ2-2
CDR3 protein: CSARGGTGANTGELFF
CDR3 DNA: TGCAGTGCTAGAGGGGGGACAGGCGCGAACACCGGGGAGCTGTTTTTT

CDR3 length: 13
V gene: TRBV6-2/TRBV6-3
clone size: NA
D gene: NA
J gene: TRBJ2-5
CDR3 protein: CASSRTEQETQYF
CDR3 DNA: TGTGCCAGCAGTCGAACGGAACAAGAGACCCAGTACTTC

CDR3 length: 17
V gene: TRBV28
clone size: NA
D gene: TRBD2
J gene: TRBJ2-2
CDR3 protein: CASSDDGLADLTGELFF
CDR3 DNA: TGTGCCAGCAGTGACGACGGACTAGCGGACCTCACCGGGGAGCTGTTTTTT

CDR3 length: 16
V gene: TRBV3-1
clone size: NA
D gene: TRBD2
J gene: TRBJ2-3
CDR3 protein: CASRTIAGGSTDTQYF
CDR3 DNA: TGTGCCAGCAGGACCATAGCGGGGGGGAGCACAGATACGCAGTATTTT

CDR3 length: 15
V gene: TRBV10-3
clone size: few
D gene: NA
J gene: TRBJ2-7
CDR3 protein: CAITPGVADSYEQYF
CDR3 DNA: TGTGCCATCACCCCGGGGGTAGCGGACTCCTACGAGCAGTACTTC

CDR3 length: 13
V gene: TRBV4-2
clone size: many
D gene: TRBD2
J gene: TRBJ2-1
CDR3 protein: CASSYSGSDEQFF
CDR3 DNA: TGTGCCAGCAGCTATAGCGGGAGTGATGAGCAGTTCTTC

CDR3 length: 17
V gene: TRBV2
clone size: NA
D gene: NA
J gene: TRBJ2-1
CDR3 protein: CASSENPPGVFYNEQFF
CDR3 DNA: TGTGCCAGCAGTGAAAATCCCCCGGGAGTCTTCTACAATGAGCAGTTCTTC

CDR3 length: 15
V gene: TRBV6-1
clone size: NA
D gene: NA
J gene: TRBJ2-7
CDR3 protein: CASSELGLFSYEQYF
CDR3 DNA: TGTGCCAGCAGTGAATTGGGGTTGTTCTCCTACGAGCAGTACTTC

CDR3 length: 14
V gene: TRBV29-1
clone size: NA
D gene: NA
J gene: TRBJ1-2
CDR3 protein: CSVAPSGWDYGYTF
CDR3 DNA: TGCAGCGTTGCCCCCTCGGGGTGGGACTATGGCTACACCTTC

CDR3 length: 16
V gene: TRBV29-1
clone size: many
D gene: TRBD2
J gene: TRBJ2-3
CDR3 protein: CSAITGGLAGGDTQYF
CDR3 DNA: TGCAGCGCTATTACCGGCGGACTAGCGGGAGGGGATACGCAGTATTTT

CDR3 length: 14
V gene: TRBV19
clone size: NA
D gene: NA
J gene: TRBJ2-1
CDR3 protein: CASTSLMDYNEQFF
CDR3 DNA: TGTGCCAGCACATCCCTCATGGACTACAATGAGCAGTTCTTC

CDR3 length: 16
V gene: TRBV11-2
clone size: many
D gene: NA
J gene: TRBJ2-2
CDR3 protein: CASSYTGQPNTGELFF
CDR3 DNA: TGTGCCAGCAGCTACACCGGACAGCCGAACACCGGGGAGCTGTTTTTT

CDR3 length: 12
V gene: TRBV6-1
clone size: NA
D gene: NA
J gene: TRBJ2-5
CDR3 protein: CASSSYPGPTNF
CDR3 DNA: TGTGCCAGCAGTTCCTATCCGGGACCTACTAACTTC

CDR3 length: 14
V gene: TRBV11-2
clone size: NA
D gene: TRBD2
J gene: TRBJ2-7
CDR3 protein: CASWGLAGNYEQYF
CDR3 DNA: TGTGCCTCTTGGGGGCTAGCGGGGAACTACGAGCAGTACTTC

CDR3 length: 15
V gene: TRBV7-8
clone size: many
D gene: NA
J gene: TRBJ1-3
CDR3 protein: CASSLGTAPGNTIYF
CDR3 DNA: TGTGCCAGCAGCTTAGGGACAGCTCCTGGAAACACCATATATTTT

CDR3 length: 13
V gene: TRBV18
clone size: few
D gene: TRBD1
J gene: TRBJ1-1
CDR3 protein: CASSPGATGEAFF
CDR3 DNA: TGTGCCAGCTCACCTGGGGCGACAGGGGAAGCTTTCTTT

CDR3 length: 15
V gene: TRBV10-3
clone size: NA
D gene: TRBD2
J gene: TRBJ2-5
CDR3 protein: CAISETSGERETQYF
CDR3 DNA: TGTGCCATCAGCGAGACTAGCGGGGAGAGGGAGACCCAGTACTTC

CDR3 length: 17
V gene: TRBV25-1
clone size: NA
D gene: NA
J gene: TRBJ2-1
CDR3 protein: CASSKGEGRKIYNEQFF
CDR3 DNA: TGTGCCAGCAGTAAGGGAGAAGGGAGAAAGATTTACAATGAGCAGTTCTTC

CDR3 length: 14
V gene: TRBV20-1
clone size: many
D gene: TRBD2
J gene: TRBJ2-7
CDR3 protein: CSARGLAGTGEQYF
CDR3 DNA: TGCAGTGCTCGGGGACTAGCGGGAACGGGGGAGCAGTACTTC

CDR3 length: 12
V gene: TRBV5-1
clone size: few
D gene: NA
J gene: TRBJ1-1
CDR3 protein: CASSLVDREAFF
CDR3 DNA: TGCGCCAGCAGCTTGGTAGATCGGGAAGCTTTCTTT